This T cell receptor (beta chain) appears in the sequencing data of a study of blood T cell repertoires in COVID-19. Study overall: Both acute and convalescent COVID-19 samples were obtained from the United States, Italy and Spain.

As originally analysed: Nucleated cell number was recorded as an estimate derived from reference gene primer amplification. Clones were sequenced by immunoSEQ multiplex PCR, and TCRdb holds only the in-frame ones, with some missing. That table furnishes V, J and clone size, whereas the DNA furnished D and trimming. Of approximately 72,000 clones listed, nearly 90% are singletons. This CDR3 is built from 14 residues. V was shortened by 5 bases and J by 7 bases, with 15 bases between the two germline ends. CDR1 is SGHRS, CDR2 YFSETQ, per germline. This chain uses TRBV5-1 with TRBJ1-4, with D possibly matching TRBD1 (6 bases). Material: peripheral blood. This clonotype originated in a man between 45 and 60 years old with acute or convalescent COVID-19. As DNA, the CDR3 is TGCGCCAGCAGGTCTAGTTTAGGGGGTGAAAAACTGTTTTTT. This codes for CASRSSLGGEKLFF.